The source of this T cell receptor (beta chain) is a study of cytomegalovirus exposure and HLA in healthy donors. The CDR3 is 16 amino acids. J lost 1 base, V lost 1 base, and 6 bases had no gene match. CDR1 is SGHNT and CDR2 is YENEEA in the germline V gene. This clone was seen once. The PCR was carried out with 60 Vbeta primers and 13 Jbeta primers. The repertoire was sequenced with immunoSEQ multiplex PCR; TCRdb's copy has only in-frame clones and lacks some. The sample has 150,000 to 200,000 clones, 65% to 75% seen once. The genes are TRBV11-3 and TRBJ1-1; 7 positions match TRBD1. The receptor was isolated from a human donor in good health. Input material: PBMCs. This chain's CDR3 is CASSLGPGQTNTEAFF. The DNA of the CDR3 is TGTGCCAGCAGCTTAGGACCGGGACAGACGAACACTGAAGCTTTCTTT.